The 27 T cell receptor beta chains reported below all come from one sample, sequenced in a study of blood T cell repertoires in COVID-19. Sequenced by immunoSEQ multiplex PCR; TCRdb stores in-frame clones only, minus some. The sample contains 180,000 or so clones, about 88% of which appear only once. Sequenced: peripheral blood. The receptors shown here come from a woman of 80 years or more in a cohort sampled during active or convalescent COVID-19.

The chain employs TRBV18 and TRBJ1-5, with 9 bases fitting TRBD1. Germline trimming cut 3 bases from V and 4 bases from J; bases unmatched to any gene: 10. The V gene's germline CDR1 is KGHSH and CDR2 LQKENI. The CDR3 runs to 17 residues. The CDR3 DNA sequence: TGTGCCAGCTCACCCCGTACCGGGACAGGGTTAAATCAGCCCCAGCATTTT. Encoded protein: CASSPRTGTGLNQPQHF.

The chain carries TRBV30 and TRBJ2-5, with D possibly being TRBD2 (5 bases). Trimming stripped 1 base from V and 5 bases from J, with 17 bases between. This CDR3 region has 15 residues. Germline CDR1 and CDR2: GTSNPN and SVGIG (reference sequence). This CDR3 is CAWSDLGVLKETQYF. CDR3 sequence (DNA): TGTGCCTGGAGTGACCTCGGGGTTTTGAAGGAGACCCAGTACTTC.

This clone has a single count. This chain links TRBV10-3 with TRBJ2-5, with TRBD1 matching over 8 bases. Germline values: CDR1 ENHRY, CDR2 SYGVKD. Germline trimming cut 3 bases from V and 5 bases from J; bases unmatched to any gene: 8. The CDR3 has 15 residues. As DNA, the CDR3 is TGTGCCATCAGTGACCCGGGACAGGCCTCCGAGACCCAGTACTTC. As protein: CAISDPGQASETQYF.

As regards this clone: The junction does not match germline at one end; this may be a read error. The V and J genes are TRBV7-7 and TRBJ2-7; 7 bases match TRBD1. Germline V gene sequence: CDR1 SSHAT, CDR2 FNYEAQ (reference sequence). The CDR3 sequence is 15 residues long. The CDR3 region is CASSLGGGQIYEQYF. In nucleotides, the CDR3 is TGTGCTAGCAGCTTAGGTGGGGGACAGATCTACGAGCAGTACTTC.

The rearrangement uses TRBV4-1 and TRBJ2-4; maybe TRBD2 (6 bases). The V gene lost 4 bases and the J gene lost 8 bases, with 12 bases spanning the gap. This CDR3 is built from 13 residues. Germline-derived CDR1 and CDR2 are MGHRA and YSYEKL. This chain's CDR3 is CASSPGTGDIQYF. CDR3 DNA sequence: TGCGCCAGCAGCCCCGGGACTGGCGACATTCAGTACTTC.

This chain uses TRBV7-2 with TRBJ1-2, with 7 nucleotides matching TRBD1. After removal of 5 bases from V and 3 bases from J, the junction contained 3 bases not matched to a gene. The CDR3 consists of 13 residues. CDR1 and CDR2 (germline): SGHTA, FQGNSA. CDR3 protein: CASSRQGYYGYTF. In DNA form, the CDR3 reads TGTGCCAGCAGCCGACAGGGATACTATGGCTACACCTTC. The full variable domain, its missing parts supplied by reference TRBV7-2 and TRBJ1-2, is GAGVSQSPSNKVTEKGKDVELRCDPISGHTALYWYRQSLGQGLEFLIYFQGNSAPDKSGLPSDRFSAERTGGSVSTLTIQRTQQEDSAVYLCASSRQGYYGYTFGSGTRLTVV.

This clone was detected once. The chain recombines TRBV25-1 with TRBJ1-4; unclear D gene. CDR3 length: 12 amino acids. Trimming pared 6 bases from V and 7 bases from J, leaving 9 bases between. Germline CDR1 and CDR2: MGHDK and SYGVNS. Written as DNA, the CDR3 is TGTGCCAGCAGCCCCGGGGTTGAAAAACTGTTTTTT. Its translation is CASSPGVEKLFF.

The gene calls are TRBV5-4 and TRBJ1-2, with 8 bases identical to TRBD1. The CDR3 runs 15 residues. CDR1 and CDR2 from the germline V gene are SGHNT and YYREEE (reference sequence). V gave up 4 bases and J gave up 8 bases; unmatched junction bases: 13. The CDR3 is CASSPLGQGSGGYTF. The CDR3 DNA reads as TGTGCCAGCAGCCCGCTAGGACAGGGATCCGGGGGCTACACCTTC.

J is TRBJ2-1 and V is TRBV5-4; D may be TRBD2 (5 bases). V dropped 5 bases and J dropped 4 bases, with 19 bases sitting between them. Germline lookup yields CDR1 SGHNT and CDR2 YYREEE (reference sequence). This CDR3 is 16 amino acids long. The DNA for the CDR3 is TGTGCCAGCAGGGAGCAACTAGTTCCCATATACAATGAGCAGTTCTTC. This translates into CASREQLVPIYNEQFF.

The V call is TRBV5-1, the J call TRBJ2-1; 7 bases map to TRBD2. CDR3 length: 15 residues. Germline V gene lookup returns CDR1 SGHRS and CDR2 YFSETQ. Trimming cost V 1 base and J 3 bases; bases outside gene matches: 4. The CDR3 here is CASSLLAAYYNEQFF. In nucleotides, the CDR3 is TGCGCCAGCAGCTTGCTAGCGGCCTACTACAATGAGCAGTTCTTC.

This clone has just a few counts. The CDR3 region has the DNA TGTGCCAGCAGTTTCACGGGACTCGGGTCGACAGATACGCAGTATTTT. The encoded protein is CASSFTGLGSTDTQYF. This rearrangement joins TRBV28 to TRBJ2-3; weak D call: TRBD2 (6 bases). The CDR3 has 16 amino acids. V lost 3 bases, J lost 3 bases, and 16 bases lay in between. The V gene's germline CDR1 is MDHEN and CDR2 SYDVKM.

The chain joins TRBV10-1 to TRBJ2-1, with D perhaps matching TRBD1 (5 bases). Trimming took off 2 bases at V and 6 bases at J, with 14 bases between the two ends. The CDR3 extends over 15 amino acids. Germline-derived CDR1 and CDR2 are WNHNN and SYGVQD (reference sequence). As DNA, the CDR3 is TGCGCCAGCAGTGAGCAGGGATTGGTCGGCAATGAGCAGTTCTTC. Translated: CASSEQGLVGNEQFF.

The chain recombines TRBV28 with TRBJ2-5; the match to TRBD2 covers 8 bases. Germline V gene data show CDR1 as MDHEN and CDR2 as SYDVKM. This CDR3 contains 17 residues. Germline trimming cut 2 bases from V and 5 bases from J; bases unmatched to any gene: 13. DNA for the CDR3: TGTGCCAGCAGTTTAGGGGTAGCGGGATCCACGAGGGAGACCCAGTACTTC. This codes for CASSLGVAGSTRETQYF.

V usage is TRBV5-6 and J usage is TRBJ1-2; 7 nucleotides agree with TRBD1. There are 13 residues in the CDR3. Germline trimming cut 4 bases from V and 4 bases from J; bases unmatched to any gene: 4. Germline CDR1 SGHDT, CDR2 YYEEEE. The CDR3 reads CASSPGQAYGYTF. Here the CDR3 DNA reads TGTGCCAGCAGCCCTGGACAGGCCTATGGCTACACCTTC.

The chain couples TRBV5-4 to TRBJ2-5, with TRBD2 matching over 8 bases. This CDR3 comprises 15 residues. Germline V gene lookup returns CDR1 SGHNT and CDR2 YYREEE (reference sequence). V trimming: 3 bases; J trimming: 3 bases; junction bases outside the gene matches: 7. The CDR3, as DNA: TGTGCCAGCAGCTCCGTTGTCGGGGGGGAAGAGACCCAGTACTTC. This encodes CASSSVVGGEETQYF. The complete variable domain, with remaining parts taken from reference TRBV5-4 and TRBJ2-5, reads ETGVTQSPTHLIKTRGQQVTLRCSSQSGHNTVSWYQQALGQGPQFIFQYYREEENGRGNFPPRFSGLQFPNYSSELNVNALELDDSALYLCASSSVVGGEETQYFGPGTRLLVL.

The chain employs TRBV4-1 and TRBJ1-5, with TRBD1 identical over 9 bases. This CDR3 has 15 amino acids. Germline V gives CDR1 MGHRA, CDR2 YSYEKL. Unmatched junction bases numbered 3, after V lost 2 bases and J lost 4 bases. CDR3 DNA: TGCGCCAGCAGCCAAAGGACAGGGGTGAATCAGCCCCAGCATTTT. It codes for CASSQRTGVNQPQHF.

The CDR3 nucleotides are TGTGCCAGCAGCTTAGCCCCTTCGACAGGGCGAAGAGAAAAACTGTTTTTT. Its translation is CASSLAPSTGRREKLFF. The rearrangement joins TRBV7-8 to TRBJ1-4; 7 bases are shared with TRBD1. The CDR3 sequence is 17 residues long. The germline V gene has CDR1 SGHVS and CDR2 FQNEAQ. V was pared by 0 bases and J by 8 bases, with 12 bases of the junction left unmatched.

This rearrangement joins TRBV29-1 to TRBJ2-1; perhaps TRBD2 as D (5 bases). The CDR3 is 10 amino acids. Germline loops: CDR1 SQVTM, CDR2 ANQGSEA. The V and J ends lost 4 bases and 15 bases respectively, with 13 bases between them. CDR3 coding DNA: TGCAGCGTTGGTGAGCGGAACCTGTTCTTC. Its protein is CSVGERNLFF.

The chain uses TRBV5-4 and TRBJ2-1; tentatively, D is TRBD2 (7 bases). CDR3 length: 17 amino acids. The ends were cut back, 0 bases at V and 7 bases at J, with 20 bases in the middle. CDR1 is SGHNT, CDR2 YYREEE, per germline (reference sequence). The CDR3 loop is CASSLAGGGRSRNEQFF. The DNA for the CDR3 is TGTGCCAGCAGCTTGGCCGGCGGGGGCAGATCCAGGAATGAGCAGTTCTTC. The complete variable domain, with remaining parts taken from reference TRBV5-4 and TRBJ2-1, reads ETGVTQSPTHLIKTRGQQVTLRCSSQSGHNTVSWYQQALGQGPQFIFQYYREEENGRGNFPPRFSGLQFPNYSSELNVNALELDDSALYLCASSLAGGGRSRNEQFFGPGTRLTVL.

The gene calls are TRBV11-2 and TRBJ1-5; TRBD1 aligns across 7 bases. Per the germline V gene, CDR1 is SGHAT and CDR2 is FQNNGV. This CDR3 region has 15 residues. The J segment lost 1 base and the V segment lost 5 bases, leaving 5 bases of the junction unmatched. The CDR3 sequence is CASSRGTVSNQPQHF. The CDR3 DNA reads as TGTGCCAGCAGCCGAGGGACAGTGAGCAATCAGCCCCAGCATTTT.

This rearrangement joins TRBV10-3 to TRBJ2-7; D is perhaps TRBD1 (6 bases). The V end was cut by 5 bases, the J end by 4 bases, with 15 bases between. Germline loops: CDR1 ENHRY, CDR2 SYGVKD. The CDR3 is 14 amino acids. DNA of the CDR3: TGTGCCATCAGTAGGGGGACCGCTGTTTACGAGCAGTACGTC. Translating it yields CAISRGTAVYEQYV.

Written as DNA, the CDR3 is TGTGCCATCAGTGACTCAGGGAACTATGGCTACACCTTC. It codes for CAISDSGNYGYTF. The chain has TRBV10-3 and TRBJ1-2, with a possible D match to TRBD1 (5 bases). This CDR3 spans 13 amino acids. Trimming pared 3 bases from V and 2 bases from J, leaving 7 bases between. Germline assignment: CDR1 ENHRY and CDR2 SYGVKD.

The rearrangement uses TRBV10-3 and TRBJ2-1; 11 bases agree with TRBD2. The CDR3 has 14 amino acids. V lost 7 bases and J lost 6; bases outside the gene matches: 5. Germline V gene lookup returns CDR1 ENHRY and CDR2 SYGVKD. As DNA, the CDR3 is TGTGCCATCACCGTGACTAGCGGGATCAATGAGCAGTTCTTC. Protein sequence: CAITVTSGINEQFF.

The rearrangement links TRBV27 to TRBJ1-5, with D hard to call. This CDR3 is built from 13 residues. V was pared by 7 bases and J by 9 bases, with 16 bases between. Germline CDR1 and CDR2: MNHEY and SMNVEV (reference sequence). The CDR3 is CASKRSSVSPQHF. The CDR3 bases are TGTGCCAGCAAAAGATCCAGTGTTTCGCCCCAGCATTTT.

This chain links TRBV7-9 with TRBJ1-5; 7 positions match TRBD1. CDR1 is SEHNR and CDR2 is FQNEAQ in the germline V gene (reference sequence). The CDR3 is 15 amino acids. The V gene end was trimmed by 7 bases and the J gene end by 2 bases; junction bases not matched to a gene: 8. The CDR3 here is CASTPSGQGNQPQHF. CDR3 sequence (DNA): TGTGCCAGCACCCCCTCAGGACAGGGCAATCAGCCCCAGCATTTT.

The V gene is TRBV10-3, the J gene TRBJ2-1; 12 nucleotides agree with TRBD2. Looked up from germline, CDR1 is ENHRY and CDR2 is SYGVKD. There are 14 residues in the CDR3. With V trimmed by 6 bases and J by 8 bases, 5 bases remained unmatched. Here the CDR3 reads CAIRPSGRVDEQFF. The CDR3 DNA reads as TGTGCCATCAGGCCTAGCGGGAGGGTGGATGAGCAGTTCTTC.

This clone was seen only once. The chain uses TRBV7-2 and TRBJ1-1, with TRBD1 matching over 9 bases. The V gene end was trimmed by 5 bases and the J gene end by 0 bases; junction bases not matched to a gene: 4. The CDR3 is 15 residues long. Germline V lookup: CDR1 SGHTA, CDR2 FQGNSA. Here the CDR3 reads CASSPGTGMNTEAFF. The CDR3 nucleotides are TGTGCCAGCAGCCCCGGGACAGGGATGAACACTGAAGCTTTCTTT. Drawing the rest from reference TRBV7-2 and TRBJ1-1, the complete variable domain is GAGVSQSPSNKVTEKGKDVELRCDPISGHTALYWYRQSLGQGLEFLIYFQGNSAPDKSGLPSDRFSAERTGGSVSTLTIQRTQQEDSAVYLCASSPGTGMNTEAFFGQGTRLTVV.